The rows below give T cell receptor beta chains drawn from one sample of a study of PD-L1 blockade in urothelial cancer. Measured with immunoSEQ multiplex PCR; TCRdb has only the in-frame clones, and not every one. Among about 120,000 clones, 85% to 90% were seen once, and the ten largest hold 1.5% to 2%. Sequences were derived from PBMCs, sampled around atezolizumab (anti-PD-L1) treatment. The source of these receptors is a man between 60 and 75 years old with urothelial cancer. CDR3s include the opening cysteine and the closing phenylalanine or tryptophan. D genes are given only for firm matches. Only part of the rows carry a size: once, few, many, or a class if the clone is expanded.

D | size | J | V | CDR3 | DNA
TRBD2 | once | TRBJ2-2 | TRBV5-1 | CASSLAPGLARHTGELFF | TGCGCCAGCAGCTTGGCTCCCGGACTAGCTCGGCACACCGGGGAGCTGTTTTTT
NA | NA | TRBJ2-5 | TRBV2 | CASRFSADQETQYF | TGTGCCAGCAGGTTCTCAGCGGACCAAGAGACCCAGTACTTC
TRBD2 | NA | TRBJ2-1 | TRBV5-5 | CASSPLAGAGNEQFF | TGTGCCAGTTCCCCTCTAGCGGGGGCGGGCAATGAGCAGTTCTTC
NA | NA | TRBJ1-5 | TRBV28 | CASWGRSNQPQHF | TGTGCCAGTTGGGGGCGGAGCAATCAGCCCCAGCATTTT
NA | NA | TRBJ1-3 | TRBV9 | CASSVTDSGNTIYF | TGTGCCAGCAGCGTTACAGATTCTGGAAACACCATATATTTT
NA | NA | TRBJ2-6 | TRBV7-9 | CASIPGGVTSGANVLTF | TGTGCCAGCATCCCCGGAGGGGTTACTTCTGGGGCCAACGTCCTGACTTTC
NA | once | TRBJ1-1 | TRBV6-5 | CASSYNRPNTEAFF | TGTGCCAGCAGTTACAACAGGCCAAACACTGAAGCTTTCTTT
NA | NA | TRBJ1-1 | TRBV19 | CASKRVLKNTEAFF | TGTGCCAGTAAGAGGGTTTTAAAGAACACTGAAGCTTTCTTT
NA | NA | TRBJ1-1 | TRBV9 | CASSVERGSTEAFF | TGTGCCAGCAGCGTAGAAAGAGGGAGCACTGAAGCTTTCTTT
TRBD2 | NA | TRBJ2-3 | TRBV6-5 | CASSYSNAGLADTQYF | TGTGCCAGCAGTTACTCAAATGCGGGACTAGCGGATACGCAGTATTTT
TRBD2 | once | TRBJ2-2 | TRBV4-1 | CASSQALAGVRTGELFF | TGCGCCAGCAGCCAAGCTCTAGCGGGAGTTAGGACCGGGGAGCTGTTTTTT
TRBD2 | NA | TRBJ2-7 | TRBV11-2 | CASSRTGTSGSYEQYF | TGTGCCAGCAGCCGCACCGGGACTAGCGGCTCCTACGAGCAGTACTTC
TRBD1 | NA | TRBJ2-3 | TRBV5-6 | CASSLDRVSTDTQYF | TGTGCCAGCAGCCTCGACAGGGTTAGCACAGATACGCAGTATTTT
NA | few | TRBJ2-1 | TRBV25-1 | CASSELRVSYNEQFF | TGTGCCAGCAGTGAATTGAGGGTGTCGTACAATGAGCAGTTCTTC
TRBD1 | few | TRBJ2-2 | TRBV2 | CASSGGQGGTGELFF | TGTGCCAGCAGTGGGGGACAGGGGGGCACCGGGGAGCTGTTTTTT
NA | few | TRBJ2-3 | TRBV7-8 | CASSLGASTDTQYF | TGTGCCAGCAGCTTAGGAGCTAGCACAGATACGCAGTATTTT
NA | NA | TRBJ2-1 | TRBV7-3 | CASSLRPRGGNEQFF | TGTGCCAGCAGCTTAAGGCCGAGGGGGGGCAATGAGCAGTTCTTC
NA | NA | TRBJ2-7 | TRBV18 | CASSPKEDHEQYF | TGTGCCAGCTCACCCAAAGAGGATCACGAGCAGTACTTC
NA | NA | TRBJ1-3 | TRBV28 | CASSLSGIRNTIYF | TGTGCCAGCAGTTTATCGGGGATCAGAAACACCATATATTTT
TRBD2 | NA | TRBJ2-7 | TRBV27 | CASRLAGANEQYF | TGTGCCAGCAGGCTAGCGGGGGCAAACGAGCAGTACTTC
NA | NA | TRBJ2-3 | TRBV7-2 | CASSLVGGGVTDTQYF | TGTGCCAGCAGCTTAGTTGGGGGGGGCGTCACAGATACGCAGTATTTT
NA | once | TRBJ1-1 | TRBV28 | CASRHNRENTEAFF | TGTGCCAGCAGACACAACAGGGAAAACACTGAAGCTTTCTTT
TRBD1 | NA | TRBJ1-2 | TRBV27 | CASSHDRVYGYTF | TGTGCCAGCAGTCATGACAGGGTCTATGGCTACACCTTC
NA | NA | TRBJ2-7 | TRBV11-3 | CASSLGGEGVHEQYF | TGTGCCAGCAGCTTAGGGGGGGAAGGGGTCCACGAGCAGTACTTC